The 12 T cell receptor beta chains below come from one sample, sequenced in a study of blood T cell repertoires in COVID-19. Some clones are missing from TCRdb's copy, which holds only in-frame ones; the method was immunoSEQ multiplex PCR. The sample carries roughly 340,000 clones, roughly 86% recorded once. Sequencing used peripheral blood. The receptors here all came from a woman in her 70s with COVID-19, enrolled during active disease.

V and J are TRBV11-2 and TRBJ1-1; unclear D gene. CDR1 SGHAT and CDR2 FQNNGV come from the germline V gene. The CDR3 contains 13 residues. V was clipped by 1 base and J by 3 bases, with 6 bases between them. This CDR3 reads CASSLVTDTEAFF. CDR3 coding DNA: TGTGCCAGCAGCTTAGTAACAGACACTGAAGCTTTCTTT.

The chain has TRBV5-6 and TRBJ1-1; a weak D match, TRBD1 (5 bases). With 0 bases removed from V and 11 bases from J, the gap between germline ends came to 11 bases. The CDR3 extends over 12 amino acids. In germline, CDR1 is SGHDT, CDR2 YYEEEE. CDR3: CASSLEGRGAFF. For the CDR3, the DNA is TGTGCCAGCAGCTTGGAGGGGAGGGGCGCTTTCTTT.

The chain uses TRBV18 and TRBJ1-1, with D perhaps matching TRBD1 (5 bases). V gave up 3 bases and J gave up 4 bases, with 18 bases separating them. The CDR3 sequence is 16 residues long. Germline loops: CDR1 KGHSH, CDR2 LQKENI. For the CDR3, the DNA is TGTGCCAGCTCACCGGAGGGTCGGATTGGGGCCACTGAAGCTTTCTTT. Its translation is CASSPEGRIGATEAFF. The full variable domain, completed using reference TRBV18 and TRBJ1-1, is NAGVMQNPRHLVRRRGQEARLRCSPMKGHSHVYWYRQLPEEGLKFMVYLQKENIIDESGMPKERFSAEFPKEGPSILRIQQVVRGDSAAYFCASSPEGRIGATEAFFGQGTRLTVV.

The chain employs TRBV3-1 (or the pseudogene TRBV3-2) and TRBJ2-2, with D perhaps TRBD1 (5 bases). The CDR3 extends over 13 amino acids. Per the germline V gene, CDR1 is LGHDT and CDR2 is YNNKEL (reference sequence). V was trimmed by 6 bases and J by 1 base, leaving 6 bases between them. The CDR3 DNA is TGTGCCAGCAGGACAGTGAACACCGGGGAGCTGTTTTTT. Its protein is CASRTVNTGELFF.

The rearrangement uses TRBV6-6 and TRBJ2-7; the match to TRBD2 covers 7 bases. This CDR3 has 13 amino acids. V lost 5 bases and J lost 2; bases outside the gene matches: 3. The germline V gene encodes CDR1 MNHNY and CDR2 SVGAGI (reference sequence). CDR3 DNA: TGTGCCAGCAGTCCTAGCGGCACCTACGAGCAGTACTTC. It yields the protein CASSPSGTYEQYF.

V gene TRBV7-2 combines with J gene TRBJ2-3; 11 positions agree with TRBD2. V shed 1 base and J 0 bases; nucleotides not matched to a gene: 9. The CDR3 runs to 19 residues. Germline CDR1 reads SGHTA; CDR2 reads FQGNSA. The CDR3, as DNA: TGTGCCAGCAGCTTAGTATTCCTAGCGGGGGGATTTAGCACAGATACGCAGTATTTT. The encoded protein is CASSLVFLAGGFSTDTQYF.

The CDR3 DNA reads TGTGCCAGCATAGTCAGGGGGGACACTGAAGCTTTCTTT. This encodes CASIVRGDTEAFF. This chain joins TRBV25-1 and TRBJ1-1, with 7 bases that match TRBD1. Losses at the gene ends were 7 bases for V and 3 bases for J; bases not matched to a gene: 5. The CDR3 has 13 residues. The germline gives CDR1 MGHDK, CDR2 SYGVNS.

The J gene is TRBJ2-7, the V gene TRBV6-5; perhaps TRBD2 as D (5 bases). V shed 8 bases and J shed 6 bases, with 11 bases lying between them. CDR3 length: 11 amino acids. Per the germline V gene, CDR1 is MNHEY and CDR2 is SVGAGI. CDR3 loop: CASRLAGEQYF. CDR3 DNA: TGTGCCAGCCGCCTAGCAGGCGAGCAGTACTTC.

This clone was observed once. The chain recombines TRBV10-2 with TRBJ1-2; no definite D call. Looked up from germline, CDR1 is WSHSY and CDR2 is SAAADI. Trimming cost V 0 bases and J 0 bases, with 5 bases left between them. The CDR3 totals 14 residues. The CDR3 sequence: CASSESGANYGYTF. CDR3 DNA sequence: TGCGCCAGCAGTGAGTCAGGAGCTAACTATGGCTACACCTTC.

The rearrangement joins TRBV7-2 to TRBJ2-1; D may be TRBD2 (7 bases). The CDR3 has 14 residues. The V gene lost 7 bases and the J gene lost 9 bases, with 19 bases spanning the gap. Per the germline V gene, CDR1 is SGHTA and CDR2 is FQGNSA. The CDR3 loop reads CASKRGGIDGEQFF. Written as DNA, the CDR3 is TGTGCCAGCAAGAGGGGGGGGATAGACGGTGAGCAGTTCTTC.

The CDR3 DNA reads as TGTGCCAGCAGCTTAGCGCTACAGGGGGGGTACGAGCAGTACTTC. Encoded protein: CASSLALQGGYEQYF. The chain employs TRBV7-2 and TRBJ2-7; the D gene is possibly TRBD1 (8 bases). Germline V gene lookup returns CDR1 SGHTA and CDR2 FQGNSA. Trimming shortened V by 0 bases and J by 4 bases, and 13 bases separated the two germline ends. The CDR3 totals 15 residues.

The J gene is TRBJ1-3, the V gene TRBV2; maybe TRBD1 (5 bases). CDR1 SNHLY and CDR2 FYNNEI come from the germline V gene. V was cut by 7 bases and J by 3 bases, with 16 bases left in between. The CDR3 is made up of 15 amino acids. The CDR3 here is CASTVGPEIGNTIYF. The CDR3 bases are TGTGCCAGCACCGTGGGGCCGGAAATTGGAAACACCATATATTTT.